This TCR beta chain was recorded in a study of response to subunit inactivated influenza vaccine. Findings and limits, study-wide: Authors suggested each seasonal influenza vaccination recruits few new T cells.

This CDR3 spans 13 amino acids. The V gene's germline CDR1 is SGHRS and CDR2 YFSETQ. V gave up 4 bases and J gave up 6 bases, with 11 bases separating them. A note on this clonotype: Its specificity is not known.

TCRdb called the RT-PCR reads again in MiXCR, with one record for every CDR3 protein. Of some 500,000 distinct CDR3 sequences listed, over 25% are singletons. This chain joins TRBV5-1 and TRBJ2-1, with D hard to call. The sequenced sample was CD4+ T cells sorted from PBMCs, obtained about 5 days after vaccination. The TCR comes from a man aged 50 or older who received an inactivated influenza vaccine. The CDR3 is CASSPDTGNEQFF. The DNA of the CDR3 is TGCGCCAGCAGCCCCGACACGGGCAATGAGCAGTTCTTC.